The text below deals with one TCR beta chain. Its antigen is currently unknown. Germline V CDR1 and CDR2: SEHNR, FQNEAQ (reference sequence). Trimming removed 6 bases from V and 1 base from J; junction bases left unmatched: 4. The CDR3 consists of 16 residues. The record originates from a study of a mutant IDH1 vaccine in newly diagnosed glioma. Background on the study: At weeks 1, 3, 5, 7, 11, 15, 19 and 23, patients received a vaccination, eight in all. Prior therapy was radiotherapy, temozolomide, or both; most received both. Study conclusions and caveats: Among top peripheral T cell clonotypes, changes seemed unrelated to pseudoprogression.

Sequenced by immunoSEQ multiplex PCR; TCRdb stores in-frame clones only, minus some. The sample lists some 40,000 clones; 80% were seen once. Regarding time point: week 11, during vaccination. With topical imiquimod, each dose of the vaccine consisted of 300 ug of mutant IDH1 20-mer peptide. The chain carries TRBV7-9 and TRBJ2-4, with 12 positions matching TRBD2. The starting material was peripheral blood mononuclear cells (PBMCs), obtained from a glioma patient whose treatment included an IDH1 peptide vaccine. The receptor was isolated from a woman in her thirties with glioma. Some clones in this sample may be carry-over from other donors' samples. The CDR3 nucleotides are TGTGCCAGCAGTAGACTAGCGGGAGAGGCCAAAAACATTCAGTACTTC. It is translated as CASSRLAGEAKNIQYF. Supplemented by reference TRBV7-9 and TRBJ2-4, the full variable domain reads DTGVSQNPRHKITKRGQNVTFRCDPISEHNRLYWYRQTLGQGPEFLTYFQNEAQLEKSRLLSDRFSAERPKGSFSTLEIQRTEQGDSAMYLCASSRLAGEAKNIQYFGAGTRLSVL.